One sample yielded the 32 T cell receptor beta chains listed below, sequenced in a study of cytomegalovirus exposure and HLA in healthy donors. Researchers ran the PCR with 60 Vbeta and 13 Jbeta primers. Profiled with immunoSEQ multiplex PCR; TCRdb holds only in-frame clones, not every one. The sample lists around 150,000 clones; roughly four fifths were seen once. The specimen sequenced was PBMCs. These receptors came from a man aged 35 to 55 in good health and CMV-seronegative.

The count of this clone is one. The J gene is TRBJ2-1, the V gene TRBV6-1; the D gene is possibly TRBD2 (6 bases). V lost 8 bases to trimming and J lost 5 bases, with 19 bases between them. Germline assignment: CDR1 MNHNS and CDR2 SASEGT. CDR3 length equals 15 residues. CDR3: CASSREWQNNNEQFF. DNA for the CDR3: TGTGCCAGCTCCCGGGAGTGGCAGAACAACAATGAGCAGTTCTTC.

This sequence joins TRBV5-4 and TRBJ2-5; TRBD1 might be the D (5 bases). The V gene lost 4 bases and the J gene lost 4 bases, with 14 bases spanning the gap. The CDR3 totals 14 residues. Germline V lookup: CDR1 SGHNT, CDR2 YYREEE (reference sequence). CDR3 DNA sequence: TGTGCCAGCAGCCGCAAAGCAGGGCTAGAGACCCAGTACTTC. Its protein product is CASSRKAGLETQYF. The full variable domain, completed using reference TRBV5-4 and TRBJ2-5, is ETGVTQSPTHLIKTRGQQVTLRCSSQSGHNTVSWYQQALGQGPQFIFQYYREEENGRGNFPPRFSGLQFPNYSSELNVNALELDDSALYLCASSRKAGLETQYFGPGTRLLVL.

The J gene is TRBJ1-2, the V gene TRBV18; 10 bases map to TRBD1. The CDR3 runs 14 residues. Germline V gives CDR1 KGHSH, CDR2 LQKENI. V lost 6 bases, J lost 4 bases, and 5 bases stayed unmatched. CDR3 residues: CASSPGQGVYGYTF. CDR3 sequence (DNA): TGTGCCAGCTCCCCCGGACAGGGGGTCTATGGCTACACCTTC.

The gene calls are TRBV7-9 and TRBJ1-6, with TRBD1 identical over 8 bases. Germline CDR1 and CDR2: SEHNR and FQNEAQ (reference sequence). CDR3 length equals 19 residues. J lost 0 bases, V lost 6 bases, and 13 bases had no gene match. The DNA for the CDR3 is TGTGCCAGCAGACCAATATTAGGACAGGGAAGCTCCTATAATTCACCCCTCCACTTT. Translated: CASRPILGQGSSYNSPLHF. Complete variable domain (other parts from reference TRBV7-9 and TRBJ1-6): DTGVSQNPRHKITKRGQNVTFRCDPISEHNRLYWYRQTLGQGPEFLTYFQNEAQLEKSRLLSDRFSAERPKGSFSTLEIQRTEQGDSAMYLCASRPILGQGSSYNSPLHFGNGTRLTVT.

As concerns this clone: Other DNA sequences in this specimen translate into the identical CDR3. This rearrangement joins TRBV7-2 to TRBJ2-1; D is possibly TRBD2 (6 bases). CDR1 and CDR2 (germline): SGHTA, FQGNSA. V was shortened by 1 base and J by 8 bases, with 18 bases between the two germline ends. The CDR3 has 16 amino acids. CDR3 sequence: CASSLDKLVGLDEQFF. DNA for the CDR3: TGTGCCAGCAGCTTAGACAAACTAGTGGGACTCGATGAGCAGTTCTTC.

The chain employs TRBV7-3 and TRBJ1-1, with TRBD1 matching 8 bases. Losses at the gene ends were 1 base for V and 5 bases for J; bases not matched to a gene: 9. The CDR3 is 16 amino acids. Germline V gene sequence: CDR1 SGHTA, CDR2 FQGTGA. The CDR3 sequence: CASSLIGGTGGTEAFF. CDR3 DNA sequence: TGTGCCAGCAGCTTAATTGGGGGGACAGGTGGAACTGAAGCTTTCTTT.

The V call is TRBV20-1, the J call TRBJ1-2; unclear D gene. Germline V lookup: CDR1 DFQATT, CDR2 SNEGSKA (reference sequence). The CDR3 extends over 11 amino acids. With 1 base removed from V and 5 bases from J, the gap between germline ends came to 5 bases. CDR3: CSARGEYGYTF. The CDR3 DNA reads TGCAGTGCTAGAGGGGAGTATGGCTACACCTTC.

This chain links TRBV19 with TRBJ2-2, with D possibly matching TRBD2 (6 bases). The germline V gene has CDR1 LNHDA and CDR2 SQIVND (reference sequence). V was clipped by 5 bases and J by 6 bases, with 13 bases between them. The CDR3 contains 14 residues. CDR3 coding DNA: TGTGCCAGTAGTCAAGGAGGGAGCGCCGGGGAGCTGTTTTTT. Protein: CASSQGGSAGELFF.

DNA of the CDR3: TGCGCCAGCAGCTTGGGCCTAAACACCGGGGAGCTGTTTTTT. It specifies CASSLGLNTGELFF. The chain has TRBV5-1 and TRBJ2-2, with unresolved D. V was clipped by 0 bases and J by 2 bases, with 5 bases between them. Per germline, CDR1 SGHRS and CDR2 YFSETQ. This CDR3 is 14 amino acids long.

This clone has only a few counts. The rearrangement uses TRBV5-4 and TRBJ2-2, with 9 bases matching TRBD2. Trimming removed 3 bases from V and 6 bases from J; junction bases left unmatched: 6. Germline assignment: CDR1 SGHNT and CDR2 YYREEE (reference sequence). The CDR3 extends over 15 amino acids. The CDR3 DNA is TGTGCCAGCAGCTATTTGACTAGCGGTTCCGGGGAGCTGTTTTTT. It specifies CASSYLTSGSGELFF.

The rearrangement joins TRBV5-1 to TRBJ2-3, with 9 bases identical to TRBD2. The CDR3 length is 15 residues. Germline V gene data show CDR1 as SGHRS and CDR2 as YFSETQ. V trimming: 3 bases; J trimming: 2 bases; junction bases outside the gene matches: 4. In DNA form, the CDR3 reads TGCGCCAGCAGCTGGACTAGCGCGGACACAGATACGCAGTATTTT. This translates into CASSWTSADTDTQYF. The full variable domain, rest sourced from reference TRBV5-1 and TRBJ2-3, is KAGVTQTPRYLIKTRGQQVTLSCSPISGHRSVSWYQQTPGQGLQFLFEYFSETQRNKGNFPGRFSGRQFSNSRSEMNVSTLELGDSALYLCASSWTSADTDTQYFGPGTRLTVL.

This chain connects TRBV11-2 to TRBJ1-6, with D unclear. The germline V gene has CDR1 SGHAT and CDR2 FQNNGV. The CDR3 runs to 14 residues. Deletions cut 1 base from V and 6 bases from J, with 7 bases between. Written as DNA, the CDR3 is TGTGCCAGCAGCTTAGGTTGGAGTAATTCACCCCTCCACTTT. It codes for CASSLGWSNSPLHF.

The J gene is TRBJ2-7, the V gene TRBV27; D remains unclear. The germline CDR1 and CDR2 sequences are MNHEY and SMNVEV (reference sequence). The CDR3 is 13 amino acids. V lost 3 bases and J lost 2, with 8 bases in between. The CDR3 DNA sequence: TGTGCCAGCAGTTTCAGGTCCACCTACGAGCAGTACTTC. This translates into CASSFRSTYEQYF.

The chain uses TRBV19 and TRBJ1-1; a possible D gene is TRBD1 (6 bases). The V end lost 3 bases, the J end lost 4 bases, and 12 bases lay between the germline ends. The length of the CDR3 is 14 residues. CDR1 LNHDA and CDR2 SQIVND come from the germline V gene (reference sequence). For the CDR3, the DNA is TGTGCCAGTAGTATTCCCAGGGGAGTCACTGAAGCTTTCTTT. It yields the protein CASSIPRGVTEAFF.

This clone has only a few counts. This sequence joins TRBV9 and TRBJ2-5; tentatively, D is TRBD1 (5 bases). Trimming stripped 2 bases from V and 5 bases from J, with 13 bases between. The germline CDR1 and CDR2 sequences are SGDLS and YYNGEE. The CDR3 covers 14 residues. In nucleotides, the CDR3 is TGTGCCAGCAGCGTCACAGGAATGGGCGAGACCCAGTACTTC. Protein: CASSVTGMGETQYF.

V is TRBV5-5 and J is TRBJ2-5; D might be TRBD2 (6 bases). V was trimmed by 1 base and J by 1 base, leaving 8 bases between them. The CDR3 totals 14 residues. CDR1 and CDR2 (germline): SGHKS, YYEKEE (reference sequence). The CDR3 loop reads CASSLRGIQETQYF. DNA for the CDR3: TGTGCCAGCAGCTTGCGGGGGATCCAAGAGACCCAGTACTTC.

The chain combines TRBV19 with TRBJ2-3; 11 nucleotides line up with TRBD2. This CDR3 region has 14 residues. The trim removed 8 bases at V and 2 bases at J, leaving 3 bases unmatched. Germline V CDR1 and CDR2: LNHDA, SQIVND (reference sequence). This CDR3 is CASGTSGYTDTQYF. The CDR3 nucleotides read TGTGCCAGTGGGACTAGCGGATACACAGATACGCAGTATTTT.

This chain connects TRBV5-1 to TRBJ1-4; perhaps TRBD1 as D (6 bases). The CDR3 is 14 amino acids. V was trimmed by 5 bases and J by 5 bases, leaving 13 bases between them. Per germline, CDR1 SGHRS and CDR2 YFSETQ. For the CDR3, the DNA is TGCGCCAGCAGTTCACAGGGCCTCAATGAAAAACTGTTTTTT. Amino acid sequence: CASSSQGLNEKLFF.

V is TRBV7-6 and J is TRBJ1-2, with 7 bases that match TRBD1. The CDR3 runs 12 residues. Trimming took 5 bases from V and 5 from J; bases not matched to a gene: 2. The germline CDR1 and CDR2 sequences are SGHVS and FNYEAQ. CDR3 loop: CASSPTGYGYTF. CDR3 coding DNA: TGTGCCAGCAGCCCGACAGGGTATGGCTACACCTTC.

This clone was seen a few times. The V gene is TRBV6-6, the J gene TRBJ2-3; a weak D match, TRBD2 (6 bases). Germline-derived CDR1 and CDR2 are MNHNY and SVGAGI (reference sequence). The CDR3 has 15 residues. V gave up 1 base and J gave up 0 bases, with 8 bases separating them. In DNA, the CDR3 is TGTGCCAGCAGTTACTACGGGACTAGCACAGATACGCAGTATTTT. Amino acid sequence: CASSYYGTSTDTQYF.

The rearrangement links TRBV7-9 to TRBJ1-1, with D maybe TRBD1 (5 bases). Between the trimmed V and J ends, which lost 4 bases and 4 bases, there was a span of 13 bases. The CDR3 has 14 amino acids. The germline V gene has CDR1 SEHNR and CDR2 FQNEAQ (reference sequence). The CDR3 nucleotides read TGTGCCAGCAGCTCCCCCTCGGGGGGCACTGAAGCTTTCTTT. Protein sequence: CASSSPSGGTEAFF.

This clone was seen a handful of times. Relative to the germline gene, one junction end is altered; a read error may explain this. The genes are TRBV6-5 and TRBJ1-2; D not resolved. Germline V gives CDR1 MNHEY, CDR2 SVGAGI. This CDR3 comprises 10 residues. The CDR3 loop reads CASSPSGYPF. DNA of the CDR3: TGTGCCAGCAGTCCCAGCGGCTACCCCTTC.

A single count supports this clone. J is TRBJ2-7 and V is TRBV5-6, with 7 bases that match TRBD1. This CDR3 spans 13 amino acids. V shed 4 bases, J shed 1 base, and the junction held 2 bases outside the gene matches. CDR1 SGHDT and CDR2 YYEEEE come from the germline V gene. The CDR3 reads CASSRTGSYEQYF. The CDR3 DNA is TGTGCCAGCAGCCGGACAGGATCCTACGAGCAGTACTTC.

V is TRBV15 and J is TRBJ1-5, with D perhaps matching TRBD1 (5 bases). CDR1 is LNHNV, CDR2 YYDKDF, per germline (reference sequence). This CDR3 region has 18 residues. V was clipped by 1 base and J by 2 bases, with 18 bases between them. This CDR3 reads CATSRGDWAWGRNQPQHF. For the CDR3, the DNA is TGTGCCACCAGCAGAGGAGATTGGGCCTGGGGCCGCAATCAGCCCCAGCATTTT.

The V gene is TRBV5-4, the J gene TRBJ2-7, with a tentative D call TRBD1 (5 bases). The germline CDR1 and CDR2 sequences are SGHNT and YYREEE (reference sequence). The CDR3 totals 16 residues. Trimming left V 4 bases short and J 0 bases short, with 17 bases between. CDR3 sequence (DNA): TGTGCCAGCAGCAGCGACAGAAGCTCGAGCTCCTACGAGCAGTACTTC. Translating it yields CASSSDRSSSSYEQYF. The full variable domain, with the rest looked up from reference TRBV5-4 and TRBJ2-7, is ETGVTQSPTHLIKTRGQQVTLRCSSQSGHNTVSWYQQALGQGPQFIFQYYREEENGRGNFPPRFSGLQFPNYSSELNVNALELDDSALYLCASSSDRSSSSYEQYFGPGTRLTVT.

This chain uses TRBV9 with TRBJ2-1; 9 nucleotides line up with TRBD1. The CDR3 has 15 amino acids. From germline, CDR1 is SGDLS and CDR2 YYNGEE. J was trimmed by 5 bases and V by 0 bases; bases with no gene match: 3. The CDR3 is CASSVGTGVNNEQFF. The CDR3 nucleotides read TGTGCCAGCAGCGTAGGGACAGGGGTCAACAATGAGCAGTTCTTC. Full variable domain (remainder filled in from reference TRBV9 and TRBJ2-1): DSGVTQTPKHLITATGQRVTLRCSPRSGDLSVYWYQQSLDQGLQFLIQYYNGEERAKGNILERFSAQQFPDLHSELNLSSLELGDSALYFCASSVGTGVNNEQFFGPGTRLTVL.

This sequence joins TRBV5-4 and TRBJ2-5, with unresolved D. Germline V gene sequence: CDR1 SGHNT, CDR2 YYREEE (reference sequence). This CDR3 spans 14 amino acids. V gave up 0 bases and J gave up 1 base, with 7 bases separating them. CDR3 bases: TGTGCCAGCAGCTTGGGACAAAGCCAAGAGACCCAGTACTTC. Residues: CASSLGQSQETQYF.

The V gene is TRBV9, the J gene TRBJ2-3; 10 nucleotides line up with TRBD2. After removal of 2 bases from V and 3 bases from J, the junction contained 12 bases not matched to a gene. The CDR3 contains 18 residues. Germline V gene sequence: CDR1 SGDLS, CDR2 YYNGEE. This CDR3 reads CASSVGAGGPFGTDTQYF. CDR3 DNA sequence: TGTGCCAGCAGCGTCGGAGCGGGGGGGCCGTTTGGAACAGATACGCAGTATTTT.

V is TRBV7-8 and J is TRBJ2-7; TRBD1 might be the D (6 bases). Between the trimmed V and J ends, which lost 3 bases and 6 bases, there was a span of 15 bases. The CDR3 runs 14 residues. From germline, CDR1 is SGHVS and CDR2 FQNEAQ. DNA of the CDR3: TGTGCCAGCAGCTTTCGACAGGTCGGTGGCGAGCAGTACTTC. It specifies CASSFRQVGGEQYF.

The V gene is TRBV7-3, the J gene TRBJ2-7; 8 bases align to TRBD2. The CDR3 loop spans 14 amino acids. The V gene's germline CDR1 is SGHTA and CDR2 FQGTGA. The ends lost 4 bases at V and 0 bases at J; junction bases unmatched: 2. The CDR3 loop reads CASSSGTSSYEQYF. In DNA, the CDR3 is TGTGCCAGCAGCTCTGGGACTAGCTCCTACGAGCAGTACTTC.

V usage is TRBV7-3 and J usage is TRBJ2-1; D remains unclear. This CDR3 contains 15 residues. Germline V gene lookup returns CDR1 SGHTA and CDR2 FQGTGA. Trimming took off 0 bases at V and 4 bases at J, with 10 bases between the two ends. The CDR3 region is CASSLTATPYNEQFF. The CDR3 DNA sequence: TGTGCCAGCAGCTTAACAGCGACCCCTTACAATGAGCAGTTCTTC.

This clone was recorded a few times. The J gene is TRBJ1-1, the V gene TRBV30; D is unresolved. Trimming removed 4 bases at V and 1 base at J, with 10 bases between. This CDR3 has 13 amino acids. Germline V gene sequence: CDR1 GTSNPN, CDR2 SVGIG (reference sequence). CDR3 amino acids: CAWNTEENTEAFF. For the CDR3, the DNA is TGTGCCTGGAACACGGAGGAGAACACTGAAGCTTTCTTT.